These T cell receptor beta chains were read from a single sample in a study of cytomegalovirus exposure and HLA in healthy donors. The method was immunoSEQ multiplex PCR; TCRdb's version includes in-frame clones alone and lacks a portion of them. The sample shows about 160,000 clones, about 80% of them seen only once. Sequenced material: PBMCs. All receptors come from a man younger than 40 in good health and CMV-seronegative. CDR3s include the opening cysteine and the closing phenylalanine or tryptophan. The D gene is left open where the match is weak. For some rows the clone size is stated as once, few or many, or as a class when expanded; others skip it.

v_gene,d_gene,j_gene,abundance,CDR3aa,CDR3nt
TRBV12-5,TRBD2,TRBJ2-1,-,CASGSSGPGGRENEQFF,TGTGCTAGTGGTTCCTCAGGGCCGGGGGGGCGGGAGAATGAGCAGTTCTTC
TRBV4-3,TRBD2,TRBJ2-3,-,CASSQDRDIVAGGAHTQYF,TGCGCCAGCAGCCAAGACAGGGATATTGTAGCGGGGGGGGCACATACGCAGTATTTT
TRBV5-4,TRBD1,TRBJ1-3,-,CASSLAGTGGLSGNTIYF,TGTGCCAGTAGCTTGGCTGGGACAGGGGGGCTCTCTGGAAACACCATATATTTT
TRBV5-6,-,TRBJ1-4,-,CASSSTISTNEKLFF,TGTGCCAGCAGCTCTACTATTTCAACTAATGAAAAACTGTTTTTT
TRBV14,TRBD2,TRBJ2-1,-,CASSLAGGHNEQFF,TGTGCCAGCAGCCTAGCGGGGGGGCACAATGAGCAGTTCTTC
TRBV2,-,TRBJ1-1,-,CASDLRGGGTEAFF,TGTGCCAGCGATCTCAGGGGAGGGGGCACTGAAGCTTTCTTT
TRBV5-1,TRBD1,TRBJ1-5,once,CASRPTGNSNQPQHF,TGCGCCAGCAGGCCGACAGGGAATAGCAATCAGCCCCAGCATTTT
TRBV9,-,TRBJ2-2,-,CASSVGGGIGNTGELFF,TGTGCCAGCAGCGTAGGAGGCGGGATAGGGAACACCGGGGAGCTGTTTTTT
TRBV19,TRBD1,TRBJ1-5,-,CATWDRVSNQPQHF,TGTGCCACCTGGGACAGGGTAAGCAATCAGCCCCAGCATTTT
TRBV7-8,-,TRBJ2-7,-,CASTSPSSYEQYF,TGTGCCAGCACTAGCCCGAGCTCCTACGAGCAGTACTTC
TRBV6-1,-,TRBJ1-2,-,CASSAGFGRGGDGYTF,TGTGCCAGCAGTGCCGGGTTTGGGAGGGGCGGGGATGGCTACACCTTC
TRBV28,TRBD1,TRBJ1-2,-,CASGLDRGSGYGYTF,TGTGCCAGCGGACTAGACAGGGGTTCAGGCTATGGCTACACCTTC
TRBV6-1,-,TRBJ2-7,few,CASSATGSGSSYEQYF,TGTGCCAGCAGTGCGACAGGATCGGGGTCCTCCTACGAGCAGTACTTC
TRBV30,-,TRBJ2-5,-,CAWSPRETQYF,TGTGCCTGGAGTCCACGGGAGACCCAGTACTTC
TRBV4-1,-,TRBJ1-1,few,CASSLQPGGSVEAFF,TGCGCCAGCAGCCTCCAGCCGGGGGGGTCCGTTGAAGCTTTCTTT
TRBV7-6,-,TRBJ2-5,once,CASSLGTERGTQYF,TGTGCCAGCAGCTTAGGGACAGAGCGCGGGACCCAGTACTTC
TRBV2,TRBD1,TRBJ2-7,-,CASISGGGSYEQYF,TGTGCCAGCATCTCAGGGGGTGGGTCCTACGAGCAGTACTTC
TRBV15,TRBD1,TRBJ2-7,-,CATSPQPGQATYEQYF,TGTGCCACCAGCCCCCAGCCTGGACAGGCCACGTACGAGCAGTACTTC
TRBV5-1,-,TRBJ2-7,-,CASSLGGSGEQYF,TGCGCCAGCAGCTTGGGCGGGTCCGGCGAGCAGTACTTC
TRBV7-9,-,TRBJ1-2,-,CASSRDNTRPYGYTF,TGTGCCAGCAGCCGCGACAACACCCGCCCTTATGGCTACACCTTC
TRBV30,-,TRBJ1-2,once,CAWSATGLGGYTF,TGTGCCTGGAGTGCTACGGGACTGGGAGGCTACACCTTC
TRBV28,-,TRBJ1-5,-,CASSLQGISNQPQHF,TGTGCCAGCAGCCTACAGGGTATCAGCAATCAGCCCCAGCATTTT
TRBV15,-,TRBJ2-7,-,CATSRDPRQSYEQYF,TGTGCCACCAGCAGAGATCCCAGACAGAGCTACGAGCAGTACTTC
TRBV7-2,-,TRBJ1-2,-,CASSSSSGYYGYTF,TGTGCCAGCAGCTCGTCCTCAGGGTATTATGGCTACACCTTC
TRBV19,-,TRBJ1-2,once,CASSIGGQNYGYTF,TGTGCCAGTAGTATCGGAGGACAGAACTATGGCTACACCTTC
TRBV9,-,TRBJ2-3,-,CASSVELAADTQYF,TGTGCCAGCAGCGTAGAGCTAGCCGCAGATACGCAGTATTTT
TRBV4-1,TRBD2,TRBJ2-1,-,CASSQVPPAGGWNEQFF,TGCGCCAGCAGCCAAGTACCCCCGGCGGGGGGTTGGAATGAGCAGTTCTTC
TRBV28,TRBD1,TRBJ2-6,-,CASSLWRKGASGANVLTF,TGTGCCAGCAGTTTATGGAGAAAGGGGGCATCTGGGGCCAACGTCCTGACTTTC
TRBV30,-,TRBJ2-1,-,CAWSVDRSNEQFF,TGTGCCTGGAGTGTAGACAGGTCCAATGAGCAGTTCTTC
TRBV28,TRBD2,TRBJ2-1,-,CASRSSGRASYNEQFF,TGTGCCAGCAGAAGTAGCGGGAGGGCCTCCTACAATGAGCAGTTCTTC
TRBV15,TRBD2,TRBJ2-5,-,CATSRGGGSKETQYF,TGTGCCACCAGCAGAGGGGGGGGTAGTAAAGAGACCCAGTACTTC
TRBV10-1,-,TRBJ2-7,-,CASSESARREQYF,TGCGCCAGCAGTGAGTCGGCCCGTCGCGAGCAGTACTTC
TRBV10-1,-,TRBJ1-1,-,CASTAAHRDGTEAFF,TGCGCCAGCACCGCTGCCCACAGGGACGGCACTGAAGCTTTCTTT
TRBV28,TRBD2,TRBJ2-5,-,CASSRGRDETQYF,TGTGCCAGCAGCCGGGGGAGGGATGAGACCCAGTACTTC
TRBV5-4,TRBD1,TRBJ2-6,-,CASSSPGQGASGANVLTF,TGTGCCAGCAGCTCTCCGGGACAGGGGGCTTCTGGGGCCAACGTCCTGACTTTC
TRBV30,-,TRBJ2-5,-,CAWSVGGAGETQYF,TGTGCCTGGAGTGTAGGGGGGGCCGGAGAGACCCAGTACTTC
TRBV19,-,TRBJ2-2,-,CASSKNLRGTGELFF,TGTGCCAGTAGCAAAAACCTCCGGGGCACCGGGGAGCTGTTTTTT
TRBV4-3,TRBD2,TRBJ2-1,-,CASSQSVPRGSVQNEQFF,TGCGCCAGCAGCCAGTCAGTTCCCCGCGGGAGTGTACAAAATGAGCAGTTCTTC
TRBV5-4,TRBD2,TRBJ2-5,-,CASSLERAGGAETQYF,TGTGCCAGCAGCTTGGAGCGAGCGGGAGGAGCGGAGACCCAGTACTTC
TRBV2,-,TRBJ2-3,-,CASSEGPLAGGTDTQYF,TGTGCCAGCAGTGAGGGACCACTAGCCGGAGGCACAGATACGCAGTATTTT
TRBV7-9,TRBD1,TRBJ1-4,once,CASSSPQGATDEKLFF,TGTGCCAGCAGCTCCCCCCAGGGGGCGACGGATGAAAAACTGTTTTTT
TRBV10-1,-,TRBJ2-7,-,CATSRQVASEQYF,TGCGCCACCTCGAGACAGGTCGCCTCGGAGCAGTACTTC
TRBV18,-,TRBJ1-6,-,CASSPSGSNNSPLHF,TGTGCCAGCTCACCAAGTGGGAGCAATAATTCACCCCTCCACTTT
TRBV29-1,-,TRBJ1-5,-,CSVRSGHSNQPQHF,TGCAGCGTTAGGTCCGGACATTCCAATCAGCCCCAGCATTTT
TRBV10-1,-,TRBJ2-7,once,CATMDGSSYEQYF,TGCGCCACCATGGACGGGAGCTCCTACGAGCAGTACTTC
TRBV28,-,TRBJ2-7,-,CASSSRGAGPTYEQYF,TGTGCCAGCAGTTCACGGGGGGCAGGGCCTACCTACGAGCAGTACTTC
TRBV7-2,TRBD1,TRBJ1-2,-,CASSSSYPIQGARGYTF,TGTGCCAGCAGCTCCTCTTACCCCATACAGGGGGCACGGGGCTACACCTTC
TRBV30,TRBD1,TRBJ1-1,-,CAWSVQGATEAFF,TGTGCCTGGAGTGTACAGGGGGCGACTGAAGCTTTCTTT
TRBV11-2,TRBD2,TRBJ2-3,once,CASSPLAGGGDTQYF,TGTGCCAGCAGCCCACTAGCGGGGGGTGGGGATACGCAGTATTTT
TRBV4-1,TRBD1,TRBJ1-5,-,CASSQTRTGRYSNQPQHF,TGCGCCAGCAGCCAAACCCGGACAGGCCGATATAGCAATCAGCCCCAGCATTTT
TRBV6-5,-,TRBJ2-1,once,CASSRTAITYNEQFF,TGTGCCAGCAGCCGGACAGCGATCACTTACAATGAGCAGTTCTTC
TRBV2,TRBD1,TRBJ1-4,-,CASSALGQDREKLFF,TGTGCCAGCAGTGCCCTGGGACAGGACCGTGAAAAACTGTTTTTT
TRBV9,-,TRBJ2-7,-,CASSVEASEAYEQYF,TGTGCCAGCAGCGTAGAGGCTAGCGAGGCCTACGAGCAGTACTTC
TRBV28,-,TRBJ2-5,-,CASSLSGAFQETQYF,TGTGCCAGCAGTTTGTCAGGGGCCTTTCAAGAGACCCAGTACTTC
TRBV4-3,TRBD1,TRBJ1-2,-,CASSQFGTANYGYTF,TGCGCCAGCAGCCAATTCGGGACAGCCAACTATGGCTACACCTTC
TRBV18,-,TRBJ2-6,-,CASSPPERGGGPGANVLTF,TGTGCCAGCTCACCCCCTGAGAGGGGGGGAGGACCTGGGGCCAACGTCCTGACTTTC
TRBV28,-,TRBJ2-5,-,CASSPTGSGETQYF,TGTGCCAGCAGTCCCACAGGGTCGGGAGAGACCCAGTACTTC
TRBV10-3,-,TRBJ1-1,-,CAISDWGRTEAFF,TGTGCCATCAGTGATTGGGGGAGGACTGAAGCTTTCTTT
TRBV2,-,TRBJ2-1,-,CASSGGPPGNEQFF,TGTGCCAGCAGTGGCGGCCCGCCCGGCAATGAGCAGTTCTTC